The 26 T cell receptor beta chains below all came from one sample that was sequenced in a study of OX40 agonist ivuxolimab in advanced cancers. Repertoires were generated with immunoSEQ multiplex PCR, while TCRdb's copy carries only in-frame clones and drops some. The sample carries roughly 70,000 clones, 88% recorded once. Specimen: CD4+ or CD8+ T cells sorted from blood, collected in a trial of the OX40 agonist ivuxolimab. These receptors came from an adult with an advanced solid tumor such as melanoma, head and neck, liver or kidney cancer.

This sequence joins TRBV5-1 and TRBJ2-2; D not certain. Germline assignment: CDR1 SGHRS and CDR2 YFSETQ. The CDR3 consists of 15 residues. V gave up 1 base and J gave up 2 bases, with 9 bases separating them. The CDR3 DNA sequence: TGCGCCAGCAGCTTGATTCGCGAAAACACCGGGGAGCTGTTTTTT. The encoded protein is CASSLIRENTGELFF.

This chain's CDR3 is CASSPRWGDGYTF. CDR3 bases: TGTGCCAGCAGCCCACGCTGGGGGGATGGCTACACCTTC. This rearrangement joins TRBV2 to TRBJ1-2, with D possibly matching TRBD1 (5 bases). V dropped 6 bases and J dropped 6 bases, with 14 bases sitting between them. Germline lookup yields CDR1 SNHLY and CDR2 FYNNEI. This CDR3 spans 13 amino acids.

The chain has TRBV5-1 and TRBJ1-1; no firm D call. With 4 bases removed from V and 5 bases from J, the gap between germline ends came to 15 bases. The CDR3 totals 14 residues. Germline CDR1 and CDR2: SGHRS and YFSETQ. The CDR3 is CASSLPGPGTEAFF. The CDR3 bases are TGCGCCAGCAGCCTACCGGGCCCCGGGACTGAAGCTTTCTTT.

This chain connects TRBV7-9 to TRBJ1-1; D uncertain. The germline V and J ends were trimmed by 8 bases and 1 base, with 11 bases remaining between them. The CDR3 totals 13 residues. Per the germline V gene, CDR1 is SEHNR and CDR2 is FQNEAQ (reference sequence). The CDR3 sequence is CASSRGSNTEAFF. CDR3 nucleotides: TGTGCCAGCTCCCGAGGGTCGAACACTGAAGCTTTCTTT.

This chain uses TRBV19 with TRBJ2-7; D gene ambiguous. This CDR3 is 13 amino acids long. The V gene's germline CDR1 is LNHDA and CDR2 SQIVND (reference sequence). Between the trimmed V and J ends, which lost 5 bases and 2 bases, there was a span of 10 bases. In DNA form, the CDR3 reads TGTGCCAGTAGTTATAAGGCGCCCTACGAGCAGTACTTC. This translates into CASSYKAPYEQYF.

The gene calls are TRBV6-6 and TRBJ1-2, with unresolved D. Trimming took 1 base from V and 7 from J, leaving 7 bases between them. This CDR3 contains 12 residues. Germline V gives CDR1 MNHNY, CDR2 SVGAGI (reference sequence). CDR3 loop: CASSYWEGGYTF. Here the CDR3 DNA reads TGTGCCAGCAGTTACTGGGAGGGTGGCTACACCTTC.

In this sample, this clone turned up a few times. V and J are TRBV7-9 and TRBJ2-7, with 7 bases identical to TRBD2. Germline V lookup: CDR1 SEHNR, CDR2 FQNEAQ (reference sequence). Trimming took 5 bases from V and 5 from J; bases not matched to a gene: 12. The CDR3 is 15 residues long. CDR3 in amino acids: CASSPKRRENNEQYF. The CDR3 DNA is TGTGCCAGCAGCCCAAAGAGGCGGGAGAACAACGAGCAGTACTTC.

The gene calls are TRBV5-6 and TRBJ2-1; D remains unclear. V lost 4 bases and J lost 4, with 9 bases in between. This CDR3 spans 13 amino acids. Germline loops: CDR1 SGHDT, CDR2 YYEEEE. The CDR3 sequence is CASSLRLYNEQFF. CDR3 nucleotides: TGTGCCAGCAGCCTAAGACTTTACAATGAGCAGTTCTTC.

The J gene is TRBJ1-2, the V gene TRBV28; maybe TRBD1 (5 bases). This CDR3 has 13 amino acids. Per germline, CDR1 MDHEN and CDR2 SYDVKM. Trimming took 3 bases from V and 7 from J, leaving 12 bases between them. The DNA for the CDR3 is TGTGCCAGCAGTTTGAGATATAGGGGTGGCTACACCTTC. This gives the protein CASSLRYRGGYTF.

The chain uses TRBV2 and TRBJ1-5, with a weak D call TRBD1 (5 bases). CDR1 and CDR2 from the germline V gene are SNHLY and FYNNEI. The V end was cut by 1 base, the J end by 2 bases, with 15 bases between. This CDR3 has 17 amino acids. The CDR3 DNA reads TGTGCCAGCAGTGAAGACCCGGGCCCGGGGGGCAATCAGCCCCAGCATTTT. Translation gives CASSEDPGPGGNQPQHF.

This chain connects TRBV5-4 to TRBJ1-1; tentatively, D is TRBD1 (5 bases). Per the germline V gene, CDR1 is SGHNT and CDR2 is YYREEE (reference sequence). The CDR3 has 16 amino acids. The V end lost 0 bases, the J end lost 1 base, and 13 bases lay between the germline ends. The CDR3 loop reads CASSLATRTGNTEAFF. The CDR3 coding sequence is TGTGCCAGCAGCTTGGCGACACGCACAGGGAACACTGAAGCTTTCTTT.

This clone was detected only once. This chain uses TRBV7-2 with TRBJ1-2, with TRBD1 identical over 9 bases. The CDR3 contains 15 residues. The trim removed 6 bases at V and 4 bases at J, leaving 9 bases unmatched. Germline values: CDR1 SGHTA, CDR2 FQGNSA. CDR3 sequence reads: CASSPTLTGGYGYTF. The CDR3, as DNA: TGTGCCAGCAGTCCAACCCTGACAGGGGGCTATGGCTACACCTTC.

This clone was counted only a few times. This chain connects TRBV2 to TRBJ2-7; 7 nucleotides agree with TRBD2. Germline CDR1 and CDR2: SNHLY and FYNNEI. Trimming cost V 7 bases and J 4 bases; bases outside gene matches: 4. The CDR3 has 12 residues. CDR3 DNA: TGTGCCAGCAAGGCGGGGGTATACGAGCAGTACTTC. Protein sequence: CASKAGVYEQYF.

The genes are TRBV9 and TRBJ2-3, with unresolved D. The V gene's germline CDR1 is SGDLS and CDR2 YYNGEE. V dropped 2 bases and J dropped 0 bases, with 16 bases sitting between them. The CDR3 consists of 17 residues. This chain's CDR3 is CASSVEHPETSTDTQYF. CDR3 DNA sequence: TGTGCCAGCAGCGTCGAGCACCCTGAGACAAGCACAGATACGCAGTATTTT. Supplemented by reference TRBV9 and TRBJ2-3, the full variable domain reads DSGVTQTPKHLITATGQRVTLRCSPRSGDLSVYWYQQSLDQGLQFLIQYYNGEERAKGNILERFSAQQFPDLHSELNLSSLELGDSALYFCASSVEHPETSTDTQYFGPGTRLTVL.

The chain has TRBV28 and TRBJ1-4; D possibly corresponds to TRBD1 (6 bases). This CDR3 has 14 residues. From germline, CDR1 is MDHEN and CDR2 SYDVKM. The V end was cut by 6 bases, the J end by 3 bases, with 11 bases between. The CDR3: CASSSPGANEKLFF. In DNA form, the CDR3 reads TGTGCCAGCAGCTCACCAGGGGCTAATGAAAAACTGTTTTTT.

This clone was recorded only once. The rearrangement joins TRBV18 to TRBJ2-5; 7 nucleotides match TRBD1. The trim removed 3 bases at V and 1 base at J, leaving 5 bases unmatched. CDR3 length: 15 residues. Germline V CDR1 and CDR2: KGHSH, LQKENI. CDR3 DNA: TGTGCCAGCTCACCCGTCAGGGGGAGCCAAGAGACCCAGTACTTC. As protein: CASSPVRGSQETQYF.

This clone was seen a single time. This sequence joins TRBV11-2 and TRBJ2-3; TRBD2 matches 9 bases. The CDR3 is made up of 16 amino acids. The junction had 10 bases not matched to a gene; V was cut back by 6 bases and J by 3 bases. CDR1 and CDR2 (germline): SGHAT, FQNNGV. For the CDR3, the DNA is TGTGCCAGCAGTTTCCTAGCGGGAATGGGAACAGATACGCAGTATTTT. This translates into CASSFLAGMGTDTQYF.

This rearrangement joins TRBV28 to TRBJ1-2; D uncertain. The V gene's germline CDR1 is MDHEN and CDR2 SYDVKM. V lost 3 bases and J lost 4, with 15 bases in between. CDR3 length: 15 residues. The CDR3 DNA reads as TGTGCCAGCAGTTTTTCGACCCTGGGAGGCTATGGCTACACCTTC. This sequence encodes CASSFSTLGGYGYTF.

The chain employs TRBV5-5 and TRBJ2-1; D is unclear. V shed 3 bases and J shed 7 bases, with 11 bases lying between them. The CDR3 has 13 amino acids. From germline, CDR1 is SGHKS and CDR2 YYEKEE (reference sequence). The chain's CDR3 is CASSSAVGNEQFF. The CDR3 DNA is TGTGCCAGCAGCTCCGCCGTCGGTAATGAGCAGTTCTTC.

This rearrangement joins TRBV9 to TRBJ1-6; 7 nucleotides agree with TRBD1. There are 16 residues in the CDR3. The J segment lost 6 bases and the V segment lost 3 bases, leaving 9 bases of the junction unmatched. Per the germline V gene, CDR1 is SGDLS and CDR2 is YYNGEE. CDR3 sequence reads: CASSDARQGSNSPLHF. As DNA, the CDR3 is TGTGCCAGCAGCGACGCTAGACAGGGAAGTAATTCACCCCTCCACTTT. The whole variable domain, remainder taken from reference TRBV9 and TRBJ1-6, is DSGVTQTPKHLITATGQRVTLRCSPRSGDLSVYWYQQSLDQGLQFLIQYYNGEERAKGNILERFSAQQFPDLHSELNLSSLELGDSALYFCASSDARQGSNSPLHFGNGTRLTVT.

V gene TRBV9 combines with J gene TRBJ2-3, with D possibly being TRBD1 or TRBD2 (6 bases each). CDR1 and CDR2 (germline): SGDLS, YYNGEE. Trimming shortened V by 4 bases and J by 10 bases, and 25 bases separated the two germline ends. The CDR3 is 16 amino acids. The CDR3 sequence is CASSIRPTRGDGAQYF. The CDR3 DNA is TGTGCCAGCAGCATCCGCCCCACTAGGGGGGATGGCGCGCAGTATTTT. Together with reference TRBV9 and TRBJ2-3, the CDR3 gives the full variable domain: DSGVTQTPKHLITATGQRVTLRCSPRSGDLSVYWYQQSLDQGLQFLIQYYNGEERAKGNILERFSAQQFPDLHSELNLSSLELGDSALYFCASSIRPTRGDGAQYFGPGTRLTVL.

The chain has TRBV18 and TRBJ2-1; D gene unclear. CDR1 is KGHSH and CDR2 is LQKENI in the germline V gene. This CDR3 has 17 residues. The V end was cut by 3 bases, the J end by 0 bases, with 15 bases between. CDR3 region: CASSPVAGSSSYNEQFF. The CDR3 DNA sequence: TGTGCCAGCTCACCTGTCGCCGGATCTAGCTCCTACAATGAGCAGTTCTTC.

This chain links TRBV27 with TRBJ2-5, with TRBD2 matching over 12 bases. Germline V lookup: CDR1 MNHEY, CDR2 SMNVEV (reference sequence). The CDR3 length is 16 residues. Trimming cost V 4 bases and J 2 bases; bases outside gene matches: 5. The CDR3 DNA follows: TGTGCCAGCAGTTCTATTGGGACTAGCGGGCAAGAGACCCAGTACTTC. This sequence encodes CASSSIGTSGQETQYF.

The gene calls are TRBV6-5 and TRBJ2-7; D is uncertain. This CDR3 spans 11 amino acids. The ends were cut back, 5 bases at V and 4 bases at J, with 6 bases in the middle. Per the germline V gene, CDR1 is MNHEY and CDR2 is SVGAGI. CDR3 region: CASSNRYEQYF. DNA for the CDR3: TGTGCCAGCAGTAACCGATACGAGCAGTACTTC.

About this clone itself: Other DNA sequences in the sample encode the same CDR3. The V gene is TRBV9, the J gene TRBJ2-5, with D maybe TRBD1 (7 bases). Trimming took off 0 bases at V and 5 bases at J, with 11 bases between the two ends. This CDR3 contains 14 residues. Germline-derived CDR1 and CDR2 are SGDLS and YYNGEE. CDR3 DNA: TGTGCCAGCAGCGTAGAGGGGGCGGGGGAGACCCAGTACTTC. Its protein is CASSVEGAGETQYF.

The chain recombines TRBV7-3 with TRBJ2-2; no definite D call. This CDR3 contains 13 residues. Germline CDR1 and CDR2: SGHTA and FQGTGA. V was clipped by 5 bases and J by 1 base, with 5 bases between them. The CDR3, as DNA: TGTGCCAGCAGCGGAGTGAACACCGGGGAGCTGTTTTTT. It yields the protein CASSGVNTGELFF.